The T cell receptor (beta chain) under discussion was sequenced for a study of T cells in Graves' hyperthyroidism and ophthalmopathy (dated by TCRdb to 2018 to 2020). Study-level background: Peripheral blood was sampled at the time of initial diagnosis, prior to any treatment. The 90 or so discovery patients were randomly split 7:3 into training and test sets. To identify distinguishing TCR V-J signatures, a discovery cohort of some 99 patients was used, comprising 43 with Graves' ophthalmopathy and around 57 with stable Graves' hyperthyroidism. Prospective prediction of ophthalmopathy was tested in an independent validation cohort consisting of some 18 hyperthyroidism patients and around 16 patients who later progressed to ophthalmopathy. Thyroid tissue and blood T-cell repertoires from several Graves' hyperthyroidism patients were also compared in the study. After sampling, hyperthyroidism patients received methimazole starting at 30 mg daily, and ophthalmopathy patients received high-dose intravenous methylprednisolone. The paper reports TCR Vbeta CDR3 sequencing of approximately 140 peripheral blood samples: around 45 ophthalmopathy, 70 to 85 hyperthyroidism and approximately 17 progressor patients.

Hyperthyroidism patients were aged 18 to 65 years and newly diagnosed, with disease duration of less than 2 months. Any patient with an uncontrolled infection, another autoimmune disease, pregnancy or lactation was excluded. Diagnoses were established on the basis of clinical symptoms, serum thyroxine and TRAb, thyroid ultrasound, and orbital computed tomography. Blood from progressor patients was drawn when they were first diagnosed with hyperthyroidism, before any ophthalmopathy symptoms appeared. Ficoll-Paque density gradient centrifugation was used to isolate PBMCs from approximately 10 ml of fresh peripheral blood. Progressor patients were initially diagnosed with Graves' hyperthyroidism and developed ophthalmopathy during follow-up. Trizol reagent was used to extract total RNA, and RNA quality was then checked on an Agilent 2100 Bioanalyzer. The TCR beta CDR3 regions were amplified from RNA transcripts. The TCR CDR3 was subjected to a first round of RT-PCR using the HTBI primer set and the Qiagen OneStep RT-PCR kit. Libraries were constructed in a second round of multiplex PCR, after which size selection and purification were carried out. Libraries were sequenced paired-end with 100 bp reads on an Illumina HiSeq2000. Processing in the source paper ran as follows. SOAPnuke was used to process the raw data, throwing out any read that contained adapters or uncalled bases, had a mean Phred below 15, or lacked an exact constant-primer or identifier match. High-quality paired reads were merged using COPE v1.2.5, and each unique nucleotide sequence was defined as a clonotype. Clonotypes were aligned to IMGT TRBV, TRBD and TRBJ reference segments using MiTCR v1.1. The analysis included only V-J combinations with a frequency above 0.0001, which together covered approximately 99% of the repertoires. The TCS score was defined as F50 (clonal expansion) divided by E x V (chaos), with BLOSUM62-based TCRdist calculated between CDR3 peptides within each V-J. Welch's t-statistics and random forest reduced around 550 V-J features to 10 to 15, which were used in a naive Bayes classifier (R e1071). TCRdb trimmed public reads at Q25 via fastp, called clones via MiXCR and kept in-frame beta chains. Duplicate CDR3 protein sequences are folded into a single record with the most common DNA and genes. The V and J calls and clone size are TCRdb's, not the authors'. The sample profile shows hundreds of thousands of distinct CDR3 sequences; roughly 13% of them were found once. The biggest ten clones account for around 5.4% of the sample.

This clonotype has a count of ten or more. Its antigen is unknown. No much larger clonotype is one base removed from it; base qualities were not supplied. The paper's findings and limits, for the study overall: A 13 V-J signature model separated ophthalmopathy from stable hyperthyroidism, with 87.88% sensitivity and about 81% specificity in cross-validation and 80%/75% in testing. Most expanded thyroid clonotypes (frequency above 0.001) were also detected in blood, suggesting blood repertoires may reflect thyroid immune responses. No statistical method was used to set the sample size in advance, and investigators knew the group allocation. During validation, the model predicted progression to ophthalmopathy a median of about 5.9 months ahead of onset, with around 71% sensitivity and 72% to 80% specificity.

The sequence was collected from a woman younger than 45 with Graves' hyperthyroidism that later progressed to Graves' ophthalmopathy. The sequenced sample was blood.

The CDR3 protein: CASSYSGGSHGAPLHF. The DNA reads as follows: TGTGCCAGCAGTTACTCGGGGGGCTCCCACGGAGCTCCCCTCCACTTT. The sequence joins TRBV6-5 to TRBJ1-6; a tentative D match to TRBD1 spans 6 bases. CDR1 and CDR2 were assigned from the germline V gene as MNHEY and SVGAGI. The cysteine opens and the phenylalanine closes a CDR3 of 16 amino acids. The read is trimmed to its CDR3 DNA, 48 bases read in frame from base 1. Deletion took 0 bases off V and 13 bases off J, with a span of 19 bases between the germline ends.